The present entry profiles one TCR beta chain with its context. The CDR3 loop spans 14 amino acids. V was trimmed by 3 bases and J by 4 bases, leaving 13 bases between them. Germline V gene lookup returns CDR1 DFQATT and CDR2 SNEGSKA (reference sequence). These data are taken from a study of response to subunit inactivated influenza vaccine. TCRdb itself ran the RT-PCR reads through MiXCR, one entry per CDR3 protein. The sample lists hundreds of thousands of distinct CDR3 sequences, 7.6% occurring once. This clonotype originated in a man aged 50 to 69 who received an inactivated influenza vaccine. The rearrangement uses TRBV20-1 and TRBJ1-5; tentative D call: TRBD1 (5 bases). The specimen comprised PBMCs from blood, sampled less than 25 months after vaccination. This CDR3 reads CSASAAGMNQPQHF. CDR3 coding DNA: TGCAGTGCTAGCGCGGCAGGGATGAATCAGCCCCAGCATTTT.